This TCR beta chain was identified in a study of neurological immune-mediated disorders. This clonotype was detected many times. Germline assignment: CDR1 MNHEY and CDR2 SVGAGI. This CDR3 contains 15 residues. V was pared by 0 bases and J by 3 bases, with 0 bases of the junction left unmatched. By 5'RACE with 10-nucleotide random UMIs, the cDNA was made. TCRdb fed the 5' RACE reads into MiXCR, producing one record per CDR3 protein. This sample carries roughly 75,000 distinct CDR3 sequences, roughly 15% of them seen once, and the ten largest clones take about 4.5%. Time point here: longitudinal time-point 1 (baseline). The starting material, 2 million PBMCs stored at -80 C, gave rise to the unsorted libraries.

The sequence was collected from a female donor with HTLV-1-associated myelopathy (HAM/TSP). This chain links TRBV6-5 with TRBJ2-1; TRBD1 matches 9 bases. Sequencing input: PBMCs. DNA for the CDR3: TGTGCCAGCAGTTACTCGGGACAGGGCTACAATGAGCAGTTCTTC. It specifies CASSYSGQGYNEQFF.